This TCR beta chain appears in the sequencing data of a study of spatial heterogeneity in lung cancer. General study results and limits: In blood, ubiquitous expanded tumor TCRs appeared more at resection than follow-up.

V gave up 4 bases and J gave up 7 bases; unmatched junction bases: 8. The germline V gene encodes CDR1 SGHNT and CDR2 YENEEA. The length of the CDR3 is 16 residues. This clonotype was counted a few times. What it binds is unknown. Every TCR cDNA molecule bore a unique molecular identifier. TCRdb independently ran MiXCR on the 5' RACE reads; one entry per CDR3 protein. In the table there are some 120,000 distinct CDR3 sequences, approximately 12% of which are singletons. The time point is: blood at routine non-recurrence follow-up after resection. Frozen PBMC, nontumor lung or tumor provided whole RNA, which was sequenced unsorted.

The clonotype originates from a male donor with early-stage non-small cell lung cancer. The V gene is TRBV11-3, the J gene TRBJ2-5, with 14 bases fitting TRBD2. Sample: PBMCs, taken at follow-up. CDR3 bases: TGTGCCAGCAGCTCCCGACTAGCGGGGGGGTCTAGGACCCAGTACTTC. Amino acids: CASSSRLAGGSRTQYF.